The text below deals with one TCR beta chain. Its target is not known. The data originate from a study of early T cells in non-severe SARS-CoV-2 infection. Study results and caveats: Anti-spike CD8 responses were favored by VDJdb matching, which missed private and CD4 specificities.

Per the germline V gene, CDR1 is LGHNA and CDR2 is YSLEER. Trimming cost V 6 bases and J 6 bases, with 18 bases left between them. This CDR3 contains 14 residues. TCRdb re-called the 5' RACE reads with MiXCR, one entry per CDR3 protein. This table holds around 40,000 distinct CDR3 sequences, roughly 10% found once. Sequencing used whole blood. The TCR sequence derives from an adult who was a healthcare worker with PCR-confirmed SARS-CoV-2 infection or an uninfected control (not recorded which). The genes are TRBV4-3 and TRBJ2-7, with TRBD1 as a possible D gene (6 bases). Here the CDR3 reads CASSLDSDRGEQYF. In DNA form, the CDR3 reads TGCGCCAGCAGTCTGGACAGCGATAGAGGCGAGCAGTACTTC.